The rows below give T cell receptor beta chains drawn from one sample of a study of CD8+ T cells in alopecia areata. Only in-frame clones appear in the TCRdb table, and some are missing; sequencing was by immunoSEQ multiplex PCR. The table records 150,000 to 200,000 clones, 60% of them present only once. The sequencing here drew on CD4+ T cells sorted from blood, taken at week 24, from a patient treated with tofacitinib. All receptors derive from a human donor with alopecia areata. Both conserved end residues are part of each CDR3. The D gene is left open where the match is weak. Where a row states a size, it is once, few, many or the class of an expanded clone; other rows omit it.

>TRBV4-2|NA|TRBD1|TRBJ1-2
CASSQEGAGGFGGYTF
TGTGCCAGCAGCCAAGAGGGAGCAGGGGGCTTCGGTGGCTACACCTTC
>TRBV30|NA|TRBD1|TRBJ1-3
CAWSVRGQSAGNTIYF
TGTGCCTGGAGTGTTCGGGGACAGTCCGCAGGAAACACCATATATTTT
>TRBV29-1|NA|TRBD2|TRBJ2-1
CSVEGGGLYNEQFF
TGCAGCGTTGAAGGCGGGGGTCTTTACAATGAGCAGTTCTTC
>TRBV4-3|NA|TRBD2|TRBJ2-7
CASSYGTSGVSGEQYF
TGCGCCAGCAGCTACGGGACTAGCGGGGTGTCGGGCGAGCAGTACTTC
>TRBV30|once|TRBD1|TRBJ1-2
CAWRRQGAGGYTF
TGTGCCTGGAGAAGACAGGGGGCAGGTGGCTACACCTTC
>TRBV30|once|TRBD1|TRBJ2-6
CAWSRDRVGSGANVLTF
TGTGCCTGGAGCCGGGACAGGGTGGGCTCTGGGGCCAACGTCCTGACTTTC
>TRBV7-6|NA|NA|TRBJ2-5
CASSSDLGRKIQETQYF
TGTGCCAGCAGCAGTGATCTGGGACGCAAAATTCAAGAGACCCAGTACTTC
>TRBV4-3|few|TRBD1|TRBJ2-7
CASSQAGTGEDEQYF
TGCGCCAGCAGCCAGGCCGGGACAGGGGAGGACGAGCAGTACTTC
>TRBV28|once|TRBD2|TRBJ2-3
CASSLWAGENTDTQYF
TGTGCCAGCAGTTTATGGGCGGGGGAGAACACAGATACGCAGTATTTT
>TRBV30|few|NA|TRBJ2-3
CAWSVDQSTDTQYF
TGTGCCTGGAGTGTGGATCAGTCCACAGATACGCAGTATTTT
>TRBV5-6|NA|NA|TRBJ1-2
CASSYGTEYGYTF
TGTGCCAGCAGCTACGGGACCGAATATGGCTACACCTTC